This is a list of T cell receptor beta chains from one sample in a study of beta chain features in type 1 diabetes. The table came from immunoSEQ multiplex PCR; TCRdb's copy has only in-frame clones and leaves some out. The table lists roughly 150,000 clones, approximately 9.1% of them singletons, with over 2% in the top ten. Sequencing was carried out using central memory CD4+ T cells from blood. These receptor sequences come from a woman aged 18-30 years in good health. Both conserved end residues are part of each CDR3. The D gene is left open where the match is weak. For some rows the clone size is stated as once, few or many, or as a class when expanded; others skip it.

d_call	clone_size	v_call	j_call	cdr3_nt	cdr3_aa
-	-	TRBV2	TRBJ1-1	TGTGCCAGCAACCGAGAGTCCCGCACTGAAGCTTTCTTT	CASNRESRTEAFF
-	few	TRBV7-3	TRBJ2-3	TGTGCCAGCAGCTCCAAGGGACACTTCACAGATACGCAGTATTTT	CASSSKGHFTDTQYF
-	few	TRBV7-7	TRBJ2-5	TGTGCTAGCAGCTTAGGAACAGGACCTCAAGAGACCCAGTACTTC	CASSLGTGPQETQYF
TRBD2	-	TRBV5-4	TRBJ2-7	TGTGCCAGCAGCTTAGCGGGACCGGTCCACGAGCAGTACTTC	CASSLAGPVHEQYF
-	-	TRBV5-1	TRBJ2-1	TGCGCCAGCAGCTTACAGGCTGGGTCCTACAATGAGCAGTTCTTC	CASSLQAGSYNEQFF
-	-	TRBV19	TRBJ1-2	TGTGCCAGTAGGTTTTCGGGGTCGGGCTACACCTTC	CASRFSGSGYTF
-	-	TRBV7-2	TRBJ2-5	TGTGCCAGCAGCTTTCGTGGGGGACTTTTCCAAGAGACCCAGTACTTC	CASSFRGGLFQETQYF
-	few	TRBV29-1	TRBJ2-7	TGCAGCGTTGAATCAGGGTCAGGGAACGAGCAGTACTTC	CSVESGSGNEQYF
TRBD2	few	TRBV6-6	TRBJ2-1	TGTGCCAGCAGGTCAACCAGCGGGGGTACATACAATGAGCAGTTCTTC	CASRSTSGGTYNEQFF
-	few	TRBV18	TRBJ2-3	TGTGCCAGCTCACCAGTCGCGGAAGGGGTAGATACGCAGTATTTT	CASSPVAEGVDTQYF
-	few	TRBV11-1	TRBJ1-1	TGTGCCAGCAGCTTAGCTCAGGGATGGACTGAAGCTTTCTTT	CASSLAQGWTEAFF
TRBD2	many	TRBV2	TRBJ2-1	TGTGCCAGCAGTGGCTTAGCGGGAGGGTCCGGGGAGCAGTTCTTC	CASSGLAGGSGEQFF
TRBD1	few	TRBV5-4	TRBJ2-1	TGTGCCAGCAGCTTGAAGGGACAGGCATGGGGGGAGCAGTTCTTC	CASSLKGQAWGEQFF
-	once	TRBV27	TRBJ2-7	TGTGCCAGCAGTGAGAGGACGGGATTCTCCTACGAGCAGTACTTC	CASSERTGFSYEQYF
TRBD1	-	TRBV7-9	TRBJ2-7	TGTGCCAGCACCCTGGGGACAGGATTTGACGAGCAGTACTTC	CASTLGTGFDEQYF
-	-	TRBV12-5	TRBJ1-2	TGTGCTAGTGGTTTGGACTTACTGACTTATGGCTACACCTTC	CASGLDLLTYGYTF
TRBD1	few	TRBV10-3	TRBJ1-4	TGTGCCATCAGTGACGACAGGGTGGAGGAAAAACTGTTTTTT	CAISDDRVEEKLFF
TRBD1	-	TRBV11-3	TRBJ2-3	TGTGCCAGCAGGTTGACAGGGCTCTCAGATACGCAGTATTTT	CASRLTGLSDTQYF
-	few	TRBV5-1	TRBJ1-6	TGCGCCAGCAGCAGTACCACAGGGTACCTAAATTCACCCCTCCACTTT	CASSSTTGYLNSPLHF
TRBD1	-	TRBV19	TRBJ2-4	TGTGCCAGTAGTCCGGGACAGGGAACCAAAAACATTCAGTACTTC	CASSPGQGTKNIQYF
TRBD2	-	TRBV10-3	TRBJ2-1	TGTGCCATCAGTGATTGGGGGACTAGCGAGAGTAATGAGCAGTTCTTC	CAISDWGTSESNEQFF
TRBD1	-	TRBV5-4	TRBJ2-3	TGTGCCAGCTCGGAGCTCAGGGGGAGCACAGATACGCAGTATTTT	CASSELRGSTDTQYF
-	-	TRBV18	TRBJ1-1	TGTGCCAGCTCACCTATTACAGGTACGAACACTGAAGCTTTCTTT	CASSPITGTNTEAFF
-	-	TRBV6-4	TRBJ1-1	TGTGCCAGCAGTGAGGACAGCGGGAGGACTGAAGCTTTCTTT	CASSEDSGRTEAFF
-	-	TRBV5-1	TRBJ1-2	TGCGCCAGCACCCCGACTGGAAACTATGGCTACACCTTC	CASTPTGNYGYTF
TRBD1	few	TRBV27	TRBJ1-1	TGTGCCAGCTCATCCGGGACAGGGATTAACGCCTTGAACACTGAAGCTTTCTTT	CASSSGTGINALNTEAFF
-	-	TRBV27	TRBJ1-2	TGTGCCAGCAGTTTAGCACCCGACAGACGGATCTACACCTTC	CASSLAPDRRIYTF
TRBD1	-	TRBV6-5	TRBJ1-2	TGTGCCAGCAGTTTCATCCGGGACAGGGGGTTTGGCTACACCTTC	CASSFIRDRGFGYTF
-	-	TRBV4-2	TRBJ2-5	TGTGCCAGCAGCCAGGAACTTCCTCAAGGGGACCAGTACTTC	CASSQELPQGDQYF
TRBD1	-	TRBV7-9	TRBJ1-1	TGTGCCAGCAGCTTACAGGGGGCGAACACTGAAGCTTTCTTT	CASSLQGANTEAFF
-	-	TRBV5-1	TRBJ2-3	TGCGCCAGCAGCGTCGCGACAGTTGTGATAGATACGCAGTATTTT	CASSVATVVIDTQYF
-	-	TRBV5-6	TRBJ2-1	TGTGCCAGCAGCTTGGGGACTCGCTTTGTAGAGCAGTTCTTC	CASSLGTRFVEQFF
TRBD2	-	TRBV7-2	TRBJ2-7	TGTGCCAGCAGCTTAGCGGGGGGGGTCTCCCACTACGAGCAGTACTTC	CASSLAGGVSHYEQYF
TRBD1	few	TRBV7-9	TRBJ1-4	TGTGCCAGCAGCCCTACAGGGGGCTTTAATGAAAAACTGTTTTTT	CASSPTGGFNEKLFF
TRBD1	few	TRBV6-5	TRBJ2-1	TGTGCCAGCAGTCCGACAGGGGACGCGGGGCAGCAGTTCTTC	CASSPTGDAGQQFF
TRBD1	few	TRBV7-2	TRBJ1-5	TGTGCCAGCAGCATAGTAACAGGGGGCAATCAGCCCCAGCATTTT	CASSIVTGGNQPQHF
-	-	TRBV5-4	TRBJ1-2	TGTGCCAGCAGCTGGAGGGAGGGGGGCAGCGGCTACACCTTC	CASSWREGGSGYTF
TRBD2	few	TRBV9	TRBJ2-3	TGTGCCAGCAGCGAAAGCGGGGGAACAGATACGCAGTATTTT	CASSESGGTDTQYF
TRBD1	few	TRBV29-1	TRBJ1-1	TGCAGCGCCTACAGGGGGTTTGAAGCTTTCTTT	CSAYRGFEAFF
TRBD2	-	TRBV29-1	TRBJ2-1	TGCAGCGTTGAAGATCAGGCTAGCGGGAGTAATGAGCAGTTCTTC	CSVEDQASGSNEQFF
-	few	TRBV2	TRBJ1-6	TGTGCCAGCAGTGAAGAGCAGGGTTTTCGTTCACCCCTCCACTTT	CASSEEQGFRSPLHF
-	-	TRBV6-5	TRBJ1-2	TGTGCCACCGTAAAAATCACAGGGAACTATGGCTACACCTTC	CATVKITGNYGYTF
-	few	TRBV4-1	TRBJ2-4	TGCGCCAGCAGCCAAGGGGGAGCGATAGGAGGCAAAAACATTCAGTACTTC	CASSQGGAIGGKNIQYF
-	few	TRBV5-4	TRBJ2-5	TGTGCCAGCAGCTTGGCGGGAAAAGAGACCCAGTACTTC	CASSLAGKETQYF
-	-	TRBV6-1	TRBJ2-7	TGTGCCAGCAGTGAAGCGGCCGAGGGGGTCGAGCAGTACTTC	CASSEAAEGVEQYF
-	-	TRBV5-1	TRBJ2-7	TGCGCCAGCAGCTTGACGGTCTCCTACGAGCAGTACTTC	CASSLTVSYEQYF
TRBD2	many	TRBV5-1	TRBJ2-2	TGCGCCAGCAGCGGCGAAGGGACTAGTAGGGCCGGGGAGCTGTTTTTT	CASSGEGTSRAGELFF
-	-	TRBV7-2	TRBJ2-5	TGTGCCAGCAGCGTCAACGGACTGCTCGGGGCCCAGTACTTC	CASSVNGLLGAQYF
-	few	TRBV5-1	TRBJ2-1	TGCGCCAGCAGCCGCCAACAGAATGAGCAGTTCTTC	CASSRQQNEQFF
TRBD1	-	TRBV19	TRBJ2-5	TGTGCCAGTAGTACCCCGGGACAGGGCGCCCAAGAGACCCAGTACTTC	CASSTPGQGAQETQYF
-	few	TRBV7-2	TRBJ1-2	TGTGCCAGCAGCTTTGACAGCTTTAACTATGGCTACACCTTC	CASSFDSFNYGYTF
-	few	TRBV18	TRBJ1-2	TGTGCCAGCTCCCCTTCCCAGGGGCACGACTATGGCTACACCTTC	CASSPSQGHDYGYTF
-	few	TRBV25-1	TRBJ1-6	TGTGCCAGCAGTGAACGCGGGGCCTATAATTCACCCCTCCACTTT	CASSERGAYNSPLHF
-	few	TRBV30	TRBJ2-7	TGTGCCTGGAGTGTACGGCAGCTAGGAGAGCAGTACTTC	CAWSVRQLGEQYF
-	-	TRBV7-2	TRBJ2-4	TGTGCCAGCAGCTTAGATTGGGAGGACATTCAGTACTTC	CASSLDWEDIQYF